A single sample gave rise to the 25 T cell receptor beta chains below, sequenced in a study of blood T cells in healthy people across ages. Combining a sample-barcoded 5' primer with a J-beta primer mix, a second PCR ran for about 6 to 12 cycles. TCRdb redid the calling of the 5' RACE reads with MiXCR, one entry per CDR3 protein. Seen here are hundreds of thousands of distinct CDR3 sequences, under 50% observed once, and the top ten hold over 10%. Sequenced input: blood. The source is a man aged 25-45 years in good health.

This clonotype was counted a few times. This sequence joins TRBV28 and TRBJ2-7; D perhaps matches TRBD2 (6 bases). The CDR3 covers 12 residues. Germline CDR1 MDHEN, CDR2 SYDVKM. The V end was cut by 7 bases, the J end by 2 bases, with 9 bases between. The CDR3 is CASTGGAYEQYF. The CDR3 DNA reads TGTGCCAGCACCGGGGGTGCCTACGAGCAGTACTTC.

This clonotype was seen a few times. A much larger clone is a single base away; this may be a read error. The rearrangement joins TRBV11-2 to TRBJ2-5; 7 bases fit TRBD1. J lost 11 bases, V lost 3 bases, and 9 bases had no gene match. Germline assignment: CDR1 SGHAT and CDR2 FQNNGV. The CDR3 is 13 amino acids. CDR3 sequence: CASSLDRSNEQYF. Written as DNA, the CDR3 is TGTGCCAGCAGCTTGGACAGGTCGAATGAGCAGTACTTC.

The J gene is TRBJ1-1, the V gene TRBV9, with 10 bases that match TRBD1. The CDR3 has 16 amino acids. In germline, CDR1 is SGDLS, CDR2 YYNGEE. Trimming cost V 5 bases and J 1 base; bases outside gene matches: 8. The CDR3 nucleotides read TGTGCCAGCAGTGCAGGGGACAGGGGATCGAACACTGAAGCTTTCTTT. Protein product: CASSAGDRGSNTEAFF.

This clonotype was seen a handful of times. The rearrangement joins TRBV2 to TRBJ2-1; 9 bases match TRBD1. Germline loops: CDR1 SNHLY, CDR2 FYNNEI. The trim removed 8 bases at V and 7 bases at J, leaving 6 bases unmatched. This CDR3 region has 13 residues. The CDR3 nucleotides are TGTGCCAGCGCCGGGACAGGGTGGAATGAGCAGTTCTTC. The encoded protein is CASAGTGWNEQFF. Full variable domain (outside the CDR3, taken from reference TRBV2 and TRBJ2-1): EPEVTQTPSHQVTQMGQEVILRCVPISNHLYFYWYRQILGQKVEFLVSFYNNEISEKSEIFDDQFSVERPDGSNFTLKIRSTKLEDSAMYFCASAGTGWNEQFFGPGTRLTVL.

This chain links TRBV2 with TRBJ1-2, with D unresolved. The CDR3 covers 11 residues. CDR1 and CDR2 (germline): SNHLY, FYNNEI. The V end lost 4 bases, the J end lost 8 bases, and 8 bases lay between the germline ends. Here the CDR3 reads CASSVRSGYTF. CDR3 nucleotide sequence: TGTGCCAGCAGTGTACGGAGCGGCTACACCTTC.

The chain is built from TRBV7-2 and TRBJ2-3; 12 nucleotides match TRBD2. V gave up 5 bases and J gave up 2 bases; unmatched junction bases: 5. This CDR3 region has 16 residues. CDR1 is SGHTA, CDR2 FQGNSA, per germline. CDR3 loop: CASSHWTSGDTDTQYF. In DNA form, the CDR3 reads TGTGCCAGCAGCCATTGGACTAGCGGGGACACAGATACGCAGTATTTT.

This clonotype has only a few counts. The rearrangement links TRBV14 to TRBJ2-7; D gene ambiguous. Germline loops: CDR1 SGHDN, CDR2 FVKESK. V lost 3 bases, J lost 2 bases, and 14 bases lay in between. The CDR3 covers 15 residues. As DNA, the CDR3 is TGTGCCAGCAGCCACCGACCTTTAAGCCCCTACGAGCAGTACTTC. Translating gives CASSHRPLSPYEQYF.

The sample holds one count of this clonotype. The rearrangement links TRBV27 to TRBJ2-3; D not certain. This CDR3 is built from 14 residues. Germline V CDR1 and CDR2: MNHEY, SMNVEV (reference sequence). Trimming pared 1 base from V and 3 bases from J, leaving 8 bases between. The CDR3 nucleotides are TGTGCCAGCAGTTTATTTGCTGGAACAGATACGCAGTATTTT. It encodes CASSLFAGTDTQYF.

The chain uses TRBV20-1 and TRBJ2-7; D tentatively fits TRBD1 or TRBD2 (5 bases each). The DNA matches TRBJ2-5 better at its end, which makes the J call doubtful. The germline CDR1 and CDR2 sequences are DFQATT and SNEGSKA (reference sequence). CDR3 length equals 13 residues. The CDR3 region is CSPLAGARETQYF. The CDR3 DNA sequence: TGCAGCCCTCTAGCCGGGGCTCGGGAGACCCAGTACTTC.

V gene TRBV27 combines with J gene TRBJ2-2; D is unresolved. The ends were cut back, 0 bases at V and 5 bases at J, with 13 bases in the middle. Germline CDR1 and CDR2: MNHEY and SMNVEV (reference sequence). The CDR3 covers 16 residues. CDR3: CASSLSKGGATGELFF. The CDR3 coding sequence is TGTGCCAGCAGTTTATCGAAGGGTGGTGCAACCGGGGAGCTGTTTTTT.

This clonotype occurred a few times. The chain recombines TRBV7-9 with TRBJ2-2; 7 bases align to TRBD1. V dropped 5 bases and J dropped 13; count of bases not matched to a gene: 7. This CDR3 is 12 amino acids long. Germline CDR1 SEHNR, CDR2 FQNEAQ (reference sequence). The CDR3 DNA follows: TGTGCCAGCAGCATGACAGGGTATCTGCTGTTTTTT. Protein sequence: CASSMTGYLLFF. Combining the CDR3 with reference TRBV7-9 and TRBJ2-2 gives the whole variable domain DTGVSQNPRHKITKRGQNVTFRCDPISEHNRLYWYRQTLGQGPEFLTYFQNEAQLEKSRLLSDRFSAERPKGSFSTLEIQRTEQGDSAMYLCASSMTGYLLFFGEGSRLTVL.

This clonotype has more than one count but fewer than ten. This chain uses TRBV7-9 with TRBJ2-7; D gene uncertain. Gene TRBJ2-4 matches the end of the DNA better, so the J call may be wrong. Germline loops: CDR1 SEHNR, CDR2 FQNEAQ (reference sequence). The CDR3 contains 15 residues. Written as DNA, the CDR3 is TGTGCCAGCTCCCCAGACCAGCTAACCAAAAACATTCAGTACTTC. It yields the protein CASSPDQLTKNIQYF.

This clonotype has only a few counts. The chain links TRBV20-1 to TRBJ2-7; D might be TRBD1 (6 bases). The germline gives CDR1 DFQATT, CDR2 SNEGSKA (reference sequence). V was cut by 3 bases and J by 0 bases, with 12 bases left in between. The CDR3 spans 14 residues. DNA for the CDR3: TGCAGTGCTAGCGACAGGAAAAGCTCCTACGAGCAGTACTTC. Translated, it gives CSASDRKSSYEQYF.

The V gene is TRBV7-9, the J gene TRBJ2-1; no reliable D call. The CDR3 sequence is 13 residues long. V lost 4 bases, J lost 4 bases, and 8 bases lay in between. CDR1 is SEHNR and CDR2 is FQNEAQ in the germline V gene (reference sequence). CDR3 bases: TGTGCCAGCAGCTCTAGACTTTACAATGAGCAGTTCTTC. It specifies CASSSRLYNEQFF.

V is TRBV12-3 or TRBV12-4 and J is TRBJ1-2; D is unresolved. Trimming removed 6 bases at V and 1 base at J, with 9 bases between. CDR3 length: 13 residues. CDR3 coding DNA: TGTGCCAGCAGCGACGGATATAACTATGGCTACACCTTC. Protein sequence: CASSDGYNYGYTF.

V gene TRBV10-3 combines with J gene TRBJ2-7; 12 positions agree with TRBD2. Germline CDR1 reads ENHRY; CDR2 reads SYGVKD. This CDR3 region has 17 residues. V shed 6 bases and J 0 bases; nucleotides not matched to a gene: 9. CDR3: CAISLGTSGPYSYEQYF. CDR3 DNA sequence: TGTGCCATCAGCCTTGGGACTAGCGGGCCCTACTCCTACGAGCAGTACTTC.

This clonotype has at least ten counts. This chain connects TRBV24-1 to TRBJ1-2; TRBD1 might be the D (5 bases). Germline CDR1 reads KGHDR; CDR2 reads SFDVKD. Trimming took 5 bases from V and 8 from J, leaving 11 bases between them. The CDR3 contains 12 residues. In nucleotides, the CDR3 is TGTGCCACCAGTGGTCAGAGACAGGGCTACACCTTC. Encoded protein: CATSGQRQGYTF.

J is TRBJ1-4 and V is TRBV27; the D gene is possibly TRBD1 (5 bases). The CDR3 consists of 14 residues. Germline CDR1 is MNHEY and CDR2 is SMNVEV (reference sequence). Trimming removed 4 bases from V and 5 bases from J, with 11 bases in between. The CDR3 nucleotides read TGTGCCAGCAGTTCCCGGGACGGAAATGAAAAACTGTTTTTT. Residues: CASSSRDGNEKLFF.

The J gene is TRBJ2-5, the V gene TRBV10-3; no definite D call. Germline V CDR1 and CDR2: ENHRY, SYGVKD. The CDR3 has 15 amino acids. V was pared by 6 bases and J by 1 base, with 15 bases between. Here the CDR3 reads CAISGATNAQETQYF. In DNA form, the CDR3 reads TGTGCCATCAGCGGAGCTACCAACGCCCAAGAGACCCAGTACTTC.

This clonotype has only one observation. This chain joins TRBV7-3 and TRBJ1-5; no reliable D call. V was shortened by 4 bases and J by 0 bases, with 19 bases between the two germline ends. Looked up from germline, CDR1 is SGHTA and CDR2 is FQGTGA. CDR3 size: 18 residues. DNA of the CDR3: TGTGCCAGCAGCTCACAAGCAGACAACTCCCATAGCAATCAGCCCCAGCATTTT. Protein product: CASSSQADNSHSNQPQHF.

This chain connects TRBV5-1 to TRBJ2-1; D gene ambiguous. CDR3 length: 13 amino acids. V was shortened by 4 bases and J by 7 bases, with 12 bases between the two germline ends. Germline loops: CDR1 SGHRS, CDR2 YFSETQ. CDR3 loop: CASSPLDRNEQFF. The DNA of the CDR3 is TGCGCCAGCAGCCCTCTGGACCGGAATGAGCAGTTCTTC.

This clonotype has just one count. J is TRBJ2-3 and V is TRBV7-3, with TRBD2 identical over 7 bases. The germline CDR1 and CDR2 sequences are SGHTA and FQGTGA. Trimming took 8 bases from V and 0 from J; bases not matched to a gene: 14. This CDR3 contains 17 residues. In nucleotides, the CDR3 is TGTGCCAGCCCCCACCGAGCGGGGTTCTCTAGCACAGATACGCAGTATTTT. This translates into CASPHRAGFSSTDTQYF.

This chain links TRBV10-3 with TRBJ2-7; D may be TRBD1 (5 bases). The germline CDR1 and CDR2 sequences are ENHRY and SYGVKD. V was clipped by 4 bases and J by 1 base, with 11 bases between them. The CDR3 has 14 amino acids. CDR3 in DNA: TGTGCCATCAGTGCAGCAGACAGTTCCTACGAGCAGTACTTC. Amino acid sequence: CAISAADSSYEQYF.

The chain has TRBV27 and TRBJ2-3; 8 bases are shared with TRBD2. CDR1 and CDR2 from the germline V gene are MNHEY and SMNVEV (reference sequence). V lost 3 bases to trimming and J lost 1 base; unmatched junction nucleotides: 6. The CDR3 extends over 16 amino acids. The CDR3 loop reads CASSLTTGLGTDTQYF. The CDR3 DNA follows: TGTGCCAGCAGTTTGACGACGGGACTAGGCACAGATACGCAGTATTTT.

In DNA, the CDR3 is TGCAGCGTTAGGGGAGGGCATACCTACGAGCAGTACTTC. It encodes CSVRGGHTYEQYF. This chain uses TRBV29-1 with TRBJ2-4, with 7 bases fitting TRBD2. The J call is uncertain, as TRBJ2-7 better fits the DNA end. CDR1 is SQVTM and CDR2 is ANQGSEA in the germline V gene. This CDR3 is built from 13 residues.